One sample yielded the 24 T cell receptor beta chains listed below, sequenced in a study of blood T cell repertoires in COVID-19. TCRdb keeps only in-frame clones here, not all; method: immunoSEQ multiplex PCR. This sample has about 120,000 clones, with 70% to 90% found just once. Sequenced: peripheral blood. The receptors come from a human donor in a cohort sampled during active COVID-19.

This clone was seen only once. The chain couples TRBV3-1 (or the pseudogene TRBV3-2) to TRBJ1-1, with a tentative D call TRBD1 (5 bases). Germline assignment: CDR1 LGHDT and CDR2 YNNKEL (reference sequence). CDR3 size: 15 residues. V was pared by 0 bases and J by 3 bases, with 11 bases between. The CDR3 nucleotides are TGTGCCAGCAGCCAAGACGGTCAGGGCTACACTGAAGCTTTCTTT. Protein sequence: CASSQDGQGYTEAFF.

V is TRBV2 and J is TRBJ1-1; 7 positions agree with TRBD1. CDR1 is SNHLY, CDR2 FYNNEI, per germline. The junction had 6 bases not matched to a gene; V was cut back by 7 bases and J by 1 base. CDR3 length: 14 residues. CDR3 protein: CASTETGKNTEAFF. CDR3 DNA sequence: TGTGCCAGCACCGAGACAGGGAAGAACACTGAAGCTTTCTTT.

A few counts support this clone. The gene calls are TRBV2 and TRBJ1-5; TRBD1 is a possible D gene (5 bases). Trimming cost V 2 bases and J 4 bases, with 12 bases left between them. This CDR3 is 15 amino acids long. Germline V gene lookup returns CDR1 SNHLY and CDR2 FYNNEI. CDR3 residues: CASSEQSGRNQPQHF. In DNA, the CDR3 is TGTGCCAGCAGTGAACAGTCAGGGCGGAATCAGCCCCAGCATTTT. The variable domain in full, with the rest retrieved from reference TRBV2 and TRBJ1-5, is EPEVTQTPSHQVTQMGQEVILRCVPISNHLYFYWYRQILGQKVEFLVSFYNNEISEKSEIFDDQFSVERPDGSNFTLKIRSTKLEDSAMYFCASSEQSGRNQPQHFGDGTRLSIL.

The CDR3 region is CATRTGGAQGPTYEQYF. The CDR3 nucleotides read TGTGCCACCAGGACAGGGGGCGCACAGGGACCTACCTACGAGCAGTACTTC. This chain joins TRBV10-3 and TRBJ2-7; 11 bases align to TRBD1. Germline CDR1 reads ENHRY; CDR2 reads SYGVKD. The J segment lost 2 bases and the V segment lost 10 bases, leaving 16 bases of the junction unmatched. The CDR3 spans 17 residues.

The chain carries TRBV19 and TRBJ2-2; D may be TRBD2 (5 bases). Germline V gene lookup returns CDR1 LNHDA and CDR2 SQIVND (reference sequence). V lost 6 bases and J 0 bases, leaving 11 bases between the germline ends. This CDR3 contains 15 residues. CDR3 in amino acids: CASSAGSPNTGELFF. CDR3 coding DNA: TGTGCCAGTAGCGCGGGTAGCCCGAACACCGGGGAGCTGTTTTTT.

The genes are TRBV27 and TRBJ2-7; 15 positions match TRBD2. Per germline, CDR1 MNHEY and CDR2 SMNVEV (reference sequence). J lost 1 base, V lost 8 bases, and 15 bases had no gene match. This CDR3 is built from 19 residues. Here the CDR3 DNA reads TGTGCCAGCTCCAGGACTAGCGGGAGGGCGGGGATGAAGTCCTACGAGCAGTACTTC. Amino acids: CASSRTSGRAGMKSYEQYF.

The CDR3: CASSWGQTKMNTEAFF. The CDR3 bases are TGCGCCAGCAGCTGGGGACAGACGAAGATGAACACTGAAGCTTTCTTT. The gene calls are TRBV5-1 and TRBJ1-1; TRBD1 agrees at 7 bases. There are 16 residues in the CDR3. J gave up 0 bases and V 3 bases, and 8 bases lay outside the gene matches. Germline V gene data show CDR1 as SGHRS and CDR2 as YFSETQ. The full variable domain, completed using reference TRBV5-1 and TRBJ1-1, is KAGVTQTPRYLIKTRGQQVTLSCSPISGHRSVSWYQQTPGQGLQFLFEYFSETQRNKGNFPGRFSGRQFSNSRSEMNVSTLELGDSALYLCASSWGQTKMNTEAFFGQGTRLTVV.

The V gene is TRBV4-3, the J gene TRBJ2-2; possibly TRBD2 for D (6 bases). CDR1 and CDR2 (germline): LGHNA, YSLEER. There are 15 residues in the CDR3. Trimming stripped 6 bases from V and 1 base from J, with 12 bases between. The CDR3 DNA reads as TGCGCCAGCAGTGTACTAGCTTTGAACACCGGGGAGCTGTTTTTT. It yields the protein CASSVLALNTGELFF.

The chain combines TRBV7-2 with TRBJ2-7, with TRBD1 matching over 8 bases. Germline values: CDR1 SGHTA, CDR2 FQGNSA. The CDR3 has 14 residues. J was trimmed by 1 base and V by 5 bases; bases with no gene match: 4. The CDR3 DNA is TGTGCCAGCAGCCCCGGGACAGGTTCCTACGAGCAGTACTTC. Translation gives CASSPGTGSYEQYF.

The J gene is TRBJ1-1, the V gene TRBV6-5, with 8 bases that match TRBD1. J gave up 5 bases and V 0 bases, and 8 bases lay outside the gene matches. This CDR3 comprises 16 residues. The germline gives CDR1 MNHEY, CDR2 SVGAGI. CDR3 in DNA: TGTGCCAGCAGTTACTCTCAGGGGGCCCTCGGTACTGAAGCTTTCTTT. Translating it yields CASSYSQGALGTEAFF.

About this clone itself: The junction shows a germline mismatch at one end, possibly a read error. The V and J genes are TRBV28 and TRBJ2-7; TRBD2 is a possible D gene (5 bases). The CDR3 contains 14 residues. CDR1 and CDR2 from the germline V gene are MDHEN and SYDVKM. CDR3 amino acids: CAGSRGGSTYEQYF. Here the CDR3 DNA reads TGTGCCGGCAGCCGGGGTGGGTCAACCTACGAGCAGTACTTC. The complete variable domain, with remaining parts taken from reference TRBV28 and TRBJ2-7, reads DVKVTQSSRYLVKRTGEKVFLECVQDMDHENMFWYRQDPGLGLRLIYFSYDVKMKEKGDIPEGYSVSREKKERFSLILESASTNQTSMYLCAGSRGGSTYEQYFGPGTRLTVT.

The sample holds a few counts of this clone. This chain uses TRBV4-2 with TRBJ2-7; 7 bases fit TRBD2. The germline CDR1 and CDR2 sequences are LGHNA and YNFKEQ. This CDR3 has 16 residues. The junction had 11 bases not matched to a gene; V was cut back by 0 bases and J by 6 bases. CDR3 residues: CASSQDLGLGGLEQYF. The CDR3 DNA reads as TGTGCCAGCAGCCAAGATCTGGGTTTGGGAGGGCTCGAGCAGTACTTC.

The chain employs TRBV5-1 and TRBJ2-3; possible D gene TRBD2, 5 bases. Trimming took 3 bases from V and 8 from J, leaving 13 bases between them. The CDR3 totals 13 residues. From germline, CDR1 is SGHRS and CDR2 YFSETQ. The DNA of the CDR3 is TGCGCCAGCAGCTCAGAAGACCGGGGTACGCAGTATTTT. Amino acids: CASSSEDRGTQYF.

The DNA for the CDR3 is TGTGCCTGGACCGCACAGTTGAACACTGAAGCTTTCTTT. Translated, it gives CAWTAQLNTEAFF. This chain uses TRBV30 with TRBJ1-1; D unresolved. The CDR3 has 13 residues. The V end was cut by 4 bases, the J end by 0 bases, with 9 bases between. The germline V gene encodes CDR1 GTSNPN and CDR2 SVGIG (reference sequence).

V gene TRBV30 combines with J gene TRBJ1-4; the D is unclear. There are 19 residues in the CDR3. The germline V gene has CDR1 GTSNPN and CDR2 SVGIG (reference sequence). V dropped 0 bases and J dropped 3 bases, with 23 bases sitting between them. This CDR3 reads CAWSVLARTLEGANEKLFF. CDR3 nucleotide sequence: TGTGCCTGGAGTGTACTCGCCCGCACCCTTGAGGGCGCTAATGAAAAACTGTTTTTT.

The chain joins TRBV29-1 to TRBJ2-3; 10 positions match TRBD1. V shed 4 bases, J shed 1 base, and the junction held 11 bases outside the gene matches. The CDR3 has 17 residues. Per germline, CDR1 SQVTM and CDR2 ANQGSEA. The DNA of the CDR3 is TGCAGCGTTGTGGGTTTTGGGACAGGGGAAGGCACAGATACGCAGTATTTT. Translated: CSVVGFGTGEGTDTQYF.

J is TRBJ2-5 and V is TRBV27; D not certain. Per germline, CDR1 MNHEY and CDR2 SMNVEV (reference sequence). The V end lost 6 bases, the J end lost 2 bases, and 13 bases lay between the germline ends. CDR3 size: 14 residues. CDR3 loop: CASRQTLLQETQYF. The CDR3 DNA reads as TGTGCCAGCAGACAGACATTACTTCAAGAGACCCAGTACTTC.

This clone was observed many times. This chain uses TRBV5-1 with TRBJ1-6; a possible D gene is TRBD1 (6 bases). Trimming removed 1 base from V and 8 bases from J, with 16 bases in between. The V gene's germline CDR1 is SGHRS and CDR2 YFSETQ. CDR3 length equals 16 residues. CDR3 DNA sequence: TGCGCCAGCAGCTTGAAGCCAGGGGAGGGGTATTCACCCCTCCACTTT. Amino acids: CASSLKPGEGYSPLHF. The full variable domain, in which reference TRBV5-1 and TRBJ1-6 provide the parts outside the CDR3, is KAGVTQTPRYLIKTRGQQVTLSCSPISGHRSVSWYQQTPGQGLQFLFEYFSETQRNKGNFPGRFSGRQFSNSRSEMNVSTLELGDSALYLCASSLKPGEGYSPLHFGNGTRLTVT.

The CDR3 region is CASSPPLSAGAPSGANVLTF. The CDR3 nucleotides are TGTGCCAGCAGTCCCCCTCTGAGCGCGGGAGCTCCCTCTGGGGCCAACGTCCTGACTTTC. This rearrangement joins TRBV28 to TRBJ2-6; TRBD2 matches 7 bases. Germline V gives CDR1 MDHEN, CDR2 SYDVKM. CDR3 size: 20 residues. V lost 5 bases, J lost 0 bases, and 16 bases stayed unmatched.

V is TRBV6-5 and J is TRBJ1-6, with D uncertain. CDR3 length: 12 residues. Trimming left V 4 bases short and J 7 bases short, with 5 bases between. Germline V gene lookup returns CDR1 MNHEY and CDR2 SVGAGI. The CDR3 DNA is TGTGCCAGCAGTTGGGAGAATTCACCCCTCCACTTT. Its protein product is CASSWENSPLHF.

The J gene is TRBJ2-5, the V gene TRBV14; tentatively, D is TRBD1 (6 bases). The CDR3 consists of 16 residues. Germline V gives CDR1 SGHDN, CDR2 FVKESK. V lost 1 base to trimming and J lost 5 bases, with 17 bases between them. CDR3 sequence (DNA): TGTGCCAGCAGCCAAGCCCGTGGGGGCAGGAAGGAGACCCAGTACTTC. Its translation is CASSQARGGRKETQYF.

The chain couples TRBV7-8 to TRBJ1-1; D remains unclear. The CDR3 is 14 amino acids. Looked up from germline, CDR1 is SGHVS and CDR2 is FQNEAQ. The germline V and J ends were trimmed by 3 bases and 5 bases, with 13 bases remaining between them. Written as DNA, the CDR3 is TGTGCCAGCAGCTTGGTCTCAATGAGGACTGAAGCTTTCTTT. Translating gives CASSLVSMRTEAFF.

The rearrangement joins TRBV7-2 to TRBJ2-5; D is possibly TRBD2 (6 bases). Between the trimmed V and J ends, which lost 5 bases and 7 bases, there was a span of 17 bases. The CDR3 runs to 14 residues. Germline loops: CDR1 SGHTA, CDR2 FQGNSA. The CDR3 loop reads CASSPLGPGGTQYF. The CDR3 DNA is TGTGCCAGCAGCCCCTTGGGTCCCGGGGGGACCCAGTACTTC.

The chain carries TRBV14 and TRBJ2-2; TRBD1 aligns across 10 bases. The V gene's germline CDR1 is SGHDN and CDR2 FVKESK. The CDR3 runs to 18 residues. J lost 2 bases, V lost 5 bases, and 11 bases had no gene match. DNA of the CDR3: TGTGCCAGCAGCAGAGACAGGGGGCGTTCGGGAAACACCGGGGAGCTGTTTTTT. Translation gives CASSRDRGRSGNTGELFF.